The present T cell receptor beta chain was sequenced within a study of control samples from healthy donors and cancer patients. V shed 2 bases and J shed 2 bases, with 11 bases lying between them. This CDR3 has 14 amino acids. CDR1 SGHKS and CDR2 YYEKEE come from the germline V gene (reference sequence). Assay used: immunoSEQ multiplex PCR; TCRdb lists only in-frame clones, some missing. This sample has some 120,000 clones; 93% occur once, and the top ten carry roughly 2.6%. This TCR derives from a man in his thirties or forties in good health. The chain links TRBV5-5 to TRBJ2-7; D is ambiguous. What was sequenced was blood. The CDR3 DNA follows: TGTGCCAGCAGCTTCGTCGGCGGCGCCTACGAGCAGTACTTC. Protein: CASSFVGGAYEQYF.